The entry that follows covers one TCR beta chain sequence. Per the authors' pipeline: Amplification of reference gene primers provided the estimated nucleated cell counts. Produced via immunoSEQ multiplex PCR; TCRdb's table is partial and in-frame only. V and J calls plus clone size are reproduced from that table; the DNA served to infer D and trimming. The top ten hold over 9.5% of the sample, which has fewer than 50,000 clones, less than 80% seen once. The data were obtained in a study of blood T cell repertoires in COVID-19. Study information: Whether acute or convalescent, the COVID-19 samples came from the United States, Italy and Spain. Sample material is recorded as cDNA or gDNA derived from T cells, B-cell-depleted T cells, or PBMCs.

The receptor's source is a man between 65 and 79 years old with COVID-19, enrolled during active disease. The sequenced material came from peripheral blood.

Here the CDR3 reads CASSMGQGINEKLFF. DNA for the CDR3: TGTGCCAGTAGTATGGGGCAGGGGATTAATGAAAAACTGTTTTTT. The rearrangement uses TRBV19 and TRBJ1-4; TRBD1 is a possible D gene (6 bases). Germline CDR1 reads LNHDA; CDR2 reads SQIVND (reference sequence). This CDR3 comprises 15 residues. V dropped 3 bases and J dropped 4 bases, with 12 bases sitting between them.